This entry concerns a single T cell receptor (beta chain). Assay: immunoSEQ multiplex PCR; the TCRdb copy retains only in-frame clones and omits some. This table holds fewer than 140,000 clones, under 95% found once. The data were taken from a study of T cell changes during pregnancy in multiple sclerosis. Germline values: CDR1 MNHEY, CDR2 SVGAGI. V trimming: 0 bases; J trimming: 2 bases; junction bases outside the gene matches: 4. The CDR3 covers 15 residues. The chain uses TRBV6-5 and TRBJ2-7, with TRBD1 matching over 7 bases. The clonotype was recovered from a female donor with multiple sclerosis, enrolled in a pregnancy study. This material consisted of peripheral blood, taken after pregnancy. The CDR3 DNA follows: TGTGCCAGCAGTTACTCAGGGGACAGTACCTACGAGCAGTACTTC. Its protein product is CASSYSGDSTYEQYF.